A selection of T cell receptor beta chains follows, all from one sample in a study of control samples from healthy donors and cancer patients. TCRdb's table, derived via immunoSEQ multiplex PCR, lists solely in-frame clones and lacks some. The data contain approximately 80,000 clones, 90% to 95% of them seen just once; the ten biggest clones take up approximately 15%. What was sequenced was blood. These receptors were taken from a young man in good health. CDR3s leave out the opening cysteine and the closing phenylalanine or tryptophan. The order of the fields is D gene, V gene, J gene, CDR3 protein. A D gene is named only where the DNA matches it firmly.

>NA|TRBV11-2|TRBJ2-5
ASSLEAARVETQY
>NA|TRBV6-4|TRBJ2-3
ASSEVEGLTDTQY
>TRBD1|TRBV5-6|TRBJ2-3
ASSLGTGVRAQY
>NA|TRBV7-9|TRBJ1-3
ASSLGVTVPY
>TRBD2|TRBV18|TRBJ2-1
ASSPASGTHNEQF
>NA|TRBV7-9|TRBJ1-1
ASSRRDNMNTEAF
>NA|TRBV4-1|TRBJ1-2
ASSQEDSLSIPGA
>TRBD2|TRBV7-9|TRBJ2-3
ASSPLPGLAGGQTDTQY
>NA|TRBV28|TRBJ1-2
ASSLSAANYGYT
>TRBD1|TRBV24-1|TRBJ2-7
ATSARDRVYEQY
>NA|TRBV19|TRBJ2-3
ASTTGTSTDTQY
>TRBD1|TRBV9|TRBJ1-6
ASSALGQGAYNSPLH
>NA|TRBV9|TRBJ1-3
ASSPPGDGNTIY
>TRBD2|TRBV5-6|TRBJ2-1
ASSFTSGGNNEQF
>TRBD1|TRBV27|TRBJ2-4
ASKGDRVAKNIQY
>NA|TRBV28|TRBJ1-5
ASRPGGGGQPQH
>NA|TRBV5-1|TRBJ1-3
ASSEGSSGNTIY
>NA|TRBV3-1/TRBV3-2|TRBJ1-3
ASSQDLPGLVSSGNTIY
>NA|TRBV2|TRBJ1-2
ASRDTGTDYGHT
>TRBD1|TRBV6-1|TRBJ1-5
ASSETGFH
>TRBD1|TRBV18|TRBJ1-4
ASSRGTGREKLF
>NA|TRBV5-4|TRBJ2-7
ASSLGVASYEQY
>NA|TRBV7-8|TRBJ2-7
ASTALAGSNEQY
>TRBD1|TRBV6-1|TRBJ1-2
ASSESPTGTGVSGGYT
>NA|TRBV7-9|TRBJ1-5
ASSIDGGPQH
>NA|TRBV28|TRBJ1-2
ASSSRGLNYGYT
>NA|TRBV20-1|TRBJ2-7
SALGGYEQY
>NA|TRBV7-8|TRBJ1-2
ASSLGRVVTYGYT